A selection of T cell receptor beta chains follows, all from one sample in a study of blood T cell repertoires in COVID-19. Clones were read by immunoSEQ multiplex PCR, and TCRdb kept only the in-frame ones, dropping some. The repertoire holds about 230,000 clones, with roughly 80% as singletons. The sample consisted of peripheral blood. The origin of the receptors is an elderly woman with acute or convalescent COVID-19. The CDR3 runs from the conserved cysteine through the conserved F or W. The D gene is left open where the match is weak. Size is stated for part of the rows, as once, few or many counts, or as a class when the clone is expanded.

v_call,clone_size,cdr3_length,j_call,d_call,cdr3_nt,cdr3_aa
TRBV12-3/TRBV12-4,.,13,TRBJ2-3,.,TGTGCCAGCAGTTTTACAGGCACAGATACGCAGTATTTT,CASSFTGTDTQYF
TRBV20-1,.,13,TRBJ2-3,TRBD2,TGCAGTGTTAGTAGCGGGAGTACAGATACGCAGTATTTT,CSVSSGSTDTQYF
TRBV7-2,.,13,TRBJ2-1,.,TGTGCCAGCAGCTTATACAGGAGCAATGAGCAGTTCTTC,CASSLYRSNEQFF
TRBV27,.,15,TRBJ2-4,TRBD1,TGTGCCAGCAGTTTAGGGACGGGGGTGGACAGGGTTAGGTACTTC,CASSLGTGVDRVRYF
TRBV5-1,.,14,TRBJ2-3,TRBD1,TGCGCCAGCAGCTTGGGACAGGGTAGCGATACGCAGTATTTT,CASSLGQGSDTQYF
TRBV7-2,.,17,TRBJ2-1,.,TGTGCCAGCAGCTTAGTTATTAGCGACGACTCCTACAATGAGCAGTTCTTC,CASSLVISDDSYNEQFF
TRBV10-1,.,13,TRBJ1-1,.,TGCGCCAGCAGTGTAACCCAAGGGGCTGAAGCTTTCTTT,CASSVTQGAEAFF
TRBV4-1,.,15,TRBJ2-7,.,TGCGCCAGCAGCCAAGGTTCAGTGGCAGCCTACGAGCAGTACTTC,CASSQGSVAAYEQYF
TRBV3-1/TRBV3-2,few,18,TRBJ2-4,.,TGTGCCAGCAGCCAATCCCAAGACCGGGTTTTAGCCAAAAACATTCAGTACTTC,CASSQSQDRVLAKNIQYF
TRBV2,.,15,TRBJ2-3,.,TGTGCCAGCAGTTTCGACCCGGGGGGCACAGATACGCAGTATTTT,CASSFDPGGTDTQYF
TRBV5-1,.,11,TRBJ2-1,.,TGCGCCAGCAGCTTGCGTAATGAGCAGTTCTTC,CASSLRNEQFF
TRBV3-1/TRBV3-2,.,16,TRBJ2-3,TRBD2,TGTGCCAGCAGACCTCTAGCGGGGGGGCCAGCAGATACGCAGTATTTT,CASRPLAGGPADTQYF
TRBV7-9,.,18,TRBJ2-1,TRBD2,TGTGCCAGCAGCTCGGGACTAGCGGGATATTCGTTCGACAATGAGCAGTTCTTC,CASSSGLAGYSFDNEQFF
TRBV24-1,.,14,TRBJ2-7,.,TGTGCCACCAGTGATGCCCCGGGGGGCGGCGAGCAGTACTTC,CATSDAPGGGEQYF
TRBV18,once,18,TRBJ2-2,.,TGTGCCAGCTCACCTCCTTATACAGGGGGGGCGAACACCGGGGAGCTGTTTTTT,CASSPPYTGGANTGELFF
TRBV7-6,once,15,TRBJ2-7,.,TGTGCCAGCAGCTTAAGGGTAGGGGATGGAGACGAGCAGTACTTC,CASSLRVGDGDEQYF
TRBV30,.,15,TRBJ1-6,.,TGTGCCTGTCATTGTATCCCGCAGGGGATCTCACCCCTCCACTTT,CACHCIPQGISPLHF
TRBV7-2,.,14,TRBJ1-2,.,TGTGCCAGCAGCTCCGCGGGGAGGGATGGTGGCTACACCTTC,CASSSAGRDGGYTF
TRBV27,.,15,TRBJ1-2,TRBD1,TGTGCCAGCAGTTCCTCGACAGGGAGGAACTATGGCTACACCTTC,CASSSSTGRNYGYTF
TRBV28,.,16,TRBJ1-5,.,TGTGCCAGCAGTTTATTAGGCAGGGGTGGGAATCAGCCCCAGCATTTT,CASSLLGRGGNQPQHF
TRBV4-1,.,17,TRBJ1-2,.,TGCGCCAGCAGCCAAGGAGTCGGTGGAGCGTCTTCCTATGGCTACACCTTC,CASSQGVGGASSYGYTF
TRBV7-2,few,14,TRBJ1-5,.,TGTGCCAGCAGCTTCCCAGGGAGCAATCAGCCCCAGCATTTT,CASSFPGSNQPQHF
TRBV5-1,.,14,TRBJ1-6,TRBD1,TGCGCCAGCAGGGCGACAGGGGAGGCTTCACCCCTCCACTTT,CASRATGEASPLHF
TRBV6-5,.,11,TRBJ1-1,.,TGTGCCAGCATGGGGAGACCTGAAGCTTTCTTT,CASMGRPEAFF
TRBV12-3/TRBV12-4,.,13,TRBJ1-1,.,TGTGCCAGCACCACAGGGTACGGCACTGAAGCTTTCTTT,CASTTGYGTEAFF
TRBV3-1/TRBV3-2,.,15,TRBJ2-3,TRBD2,TGTGCCAGCAGCCAAGGACTAGCGGGCACAGATACGCAGTATTTT,CASSQGLAGTDTQYF
TRBV30,.,14,TRBJ1-5,.,TGTGCCTGGAGGCATGGGCCTCGGGGTCAGCCCCAGCATTTT,CAWRHGPRGQPQHF
TRBV5-1,.,16,TRBJ2-3,.,TGCGCCAGCAGCTTAGGGCCCCAGGGAAGGGTTGAGACGCAGTATTTT,CASSLGPQGRVETQYF
TRBV5-1,.,16,TRBJ2-4,.,TGCGCCAGCAGCTTGGGCGACAACGTAGCCAAAAACATTCAGTACTTC,CASSLGDNVAKNIQYF
TRBV5-1,once,14,TRBJ1-6,TRBD1,TGCGCCAGCAGCACAGGGACAGACAATTCACCCCTCCACTTT,CASSTGTDNSPLHF
TRBV14,.,14,TRBJ1-6,.,TGTGCCAGCAGCCAAGGGACAGAGAATTCACCCCTCCACTTT,CASSQGTENSPLHF
TRBV7-8,.,14,TRBJ2-3,.,TGTGCCAGCAGCTTACTCGGGAGCTCAGATACGCAGTATTTT,CASSLLGSSDTQYF
TRBV3-1/TRBV3-2,.,13,TRBJ2-5,TRBD1,TGTGCCAGCAGCCGGACAGGGGCGGAGACCCAGTACTTC,CASSRTGAETQYF
TRBV9,once,13,TRBJ1-4,.,TGTGCCAGCAGCAAGGACAGTTTTGAAAAACTGTTTTTT,CASSKDSFEKLFF
TRBV6-6,.,16,TRBJ1-2,TRBD1,TGTGCCAGCAGTTCATCCTTAGGAGGACAGGGAAGGGGCTACACCTTC,CASSSSLGGQGRGYTF
TRBV7-8,.,18,TRBJ2-2,TRBD1,TGTGCCAGCAGCAAAACGCCGGGACAGGCTACAAACACCGGGGAGCTGTTTTTT,CASSKTPGQATNTGELFF
TRBV27,.,15,TRBJ1-3,.,TGTGCCAGCAGTTTATCGGCCGACTCTGGAAACACCATATATTTT,CASSLSADSGNTIYF
TRBV6-5,few,15,TRBJ2-4,TRBD2,TGTGCCAGGGGGGAGGGAGATTTCGTCAAAAACATTCAGTACTTC,CARGEGDFVKNIQYF
TRBV7-8,.,14,TRBJ2-1,.,TGTGCCAGCAGCACGGATGACAGTTACAATGAGCAGTTCTTC,CASSTDDSYNEQFF
TRBV18,.,16,TRBJ1-3,TRBD1,TGTGCCGCACGGGAATCGACAGGGACTTCCCCAAACACCATATATTTT,CAARESTGTSPNTIYF
TRBV6-5,.,13,TRBJ1-2,.,TGTGCCAGCAGCCCGGACAGTTTCTATGGCTACACCTTC,CASSPDSFYGYTF
TRBV6-5,once,15,TRBJ1-2,TRBD1,TGTGCCAGCAGTTTACACCGGGACAGGGGTTATGGCTACACCTTC,CASSLHRDRGYGYTF
TRBV5-1,few,14,TRBJ1-2,TRBD1,TGCGCCAGCAGCTTCCGACAGGGTCCTTATGGCTACACCTTC,CASSFRQGPYGYTF
TRBV27,.,14,TRBJ1-4,.,TGTGCCAGCAGATTGCGGGCCTTGGGTGAAAAACTGTTTTTT,CASRLRALGEKLFF
TRBV6-6,.,16,TRBJ1-3,.,TGTGCCAGCAGTTACTCTCCCGGCGCGGGTGGAAACACCATATATTTT,CASSYSPGAGGNTIYF
TRBV15,once,15,TRBJ1-1,TRBD1,TGTGCCACCAGCAGAGATAGGTTAGGCGGGACAGGAGCTTTCTTT,CATSRDRLGGTGAFF
TRBV10-3,.,15,TRBJ2-1,TRBD2,TGTGCCATCAAAAAGGGACTAGCGCTCGACAATGAGCAGTTCTTC,CAIKKGLALDNEQFF
TRBV6-5,.,15,TRBJ1-5,.,TGTGCCAGCAGATTGGACATAGGCCTAGGTCAGCCCCAGCATTTT,CASRLDIGLGQPQHF